Shown below are 18 T cell receptor beta chains from a single sample sequenced in a study of T cell responses to AZD1222 COVID-19 vaccine. Produced via immunoSEQ multiplex PCR; TCRdb's table is partial and in-frame only. The sample includes 150,000 to 200,000 clones, roughly 92% of them seen just once. The sample in question was peripheral blood, obtained on day 0 of AZD1222 vaccination. These receptors originate from an adult in good health.

This chain connects TRBV24-1 to TRBJ1-1, with D tentatively TRBD1 (5 bases). V lost 9 bases, J lost 1 base, and 32 bases lay in between. The CDR3 runs 20 residues. Germline V CDR1 and CDR2: KGHDR, SFDVKD. Here the CDR3 DNA reads TGTGCCACCGGCCGAGGGACGGGCCTCGGCCTAATATCGTGGAACACTGAAGCTTTCTTT. Its protein is CATGRGTGLGLISWNTEAFF.

This clone was picked up one time. The chain is built from TRBV24-1 and TRBJ2-2; D may be TRBD2 (6 bases). The germline V gene encodes CDR1 KGHDR and CDR2 SFDVKD. V gave up 3 bases and J gave up 7 bases, with 17 bases separating them. The CDR3 is made up of 16 amino acids. CDR3 protein: CATSDPRDFPNGELFF. The CDR3 nucleotides are TGTGCCACCAGTGATCCCCGGGACTTCCCCAACGGGGAGCTGTTTTTT.

The V gene is TRBV2, the J gene TRBJ2-1, with 10 bases lining up with TRBD2. The germline V gene has CDR1 SNHLY and CDR2 FYNNEI. The V segment lost 7 bases and the J segment 3 bases; nucleotides outside the gene matches: 12. This CDR3 has 17 amino acids. The CDR3 DNA sequence: TGTGCCAGCACCCGATGGGTTTTAGCGGGGGGCTACAATGAGCAGTTCTTC. It encodes CASTRWVLAGGYNEQFF.

CDR3 region: CASRMQEAGDRELFF. The CDR3 DNA reads TGCGCCAGCAGGATGCAGGAAGCGGGAGACCGGGAGCTGTTTTTT. The rearrangement links TRBV5-1 to TRBJ2-2; 8 bases agree with TRBD2. Germline lookup yields CDR1 SGHRS and CDR2 YFSETQ. Trimming took 5 bases from V and 9 from J; bases not matched to a gene: 12. This CDR3 has 15 residues.

The rearrangement joins TRBV10-3 to TRBJ2-7, with 11 bases lining up with TRBD2. The germline V gene has CDR1 ENHRY and CDR2 SYGVKD. The length of the CDR3 is 18 residues. Germline trimming cut 0 bases from V and 5 bases from J; bases unmatched to any gene: 12. CDR3 sequence reads: CAISESVGLAELADEQYF. DNA of the CDR3: TGTGCCATCAGTGAGTCTGTGGGACTAGCGGAGCTAGCGGACGAGCAGTACTTC.

The chain carries TRBV20-1 and TRBJ2-3; D unresolved. Deletions cut 3 bases from V and 5 bases from J, with 6 bases between. This CDR3 has 11 amino acids. The germline gives CDR1 DFQATT, CDR2 SNEGSKA (reference sequence). In DNA form, the CDR3 reads TGCAGTGCTAGGGAGCGAGATACGCAGTATTTT. Its protein is CSARERDTQYF.

The chain recombines TRBV5-1 with TRBJ2-2; D unclear. Between the trimmed V and J ends, which lost 2 bases and 1 base, there was a span of 9 bases. The germline V gene has CDR1 SGHRS and CDR2 YFSETQ. There are 15 residues in the CDR3. The CDR3 DNA is TGCGCCAGCAGCTTATGGGATTGGAACACCGGGGAGCTGTTTTTT. Its protein is CASSLWDWNTGELFF.

V gene TRBV7-2 combines with J gene TRBJ2-7, with D unresolved. The CDR3 loop spans 15 amino acids. The V gene's germline CDR1 is SGHTA and CDR2 FQGNSA. Trimming took 2 bases from V and 2 from J, leaving 13 bases between them. The CDR3 bases are TGTGCCAGCAGCTTACAACATAGGGCAACCTACGAGCAGTACTTC. Translating it yields CASSLQHRATYEQYF.

This clone was recorded once. This rearrangement joins TRBV7-6 to TRBJ1-4; 9 bases match TRBD1. V dropped 2 bases and J dropped 4; count of bases not matched to a gene: 2. The CDR3 loop spans 15 amino acids. Germline CDR1 SGHVS, CDR2 FNYEAQ. The CDR3 loop is CASSLNRGHNEKLFF. The CDR3 nucleotides read TGTGCCAGCAGCTTAAACAGGGGGCATAATGAAAAACTGTTTTTT.

The gene calls are TRBV6-5 and TRBJ1-3; the D is unclear. Germline CDR1 reads MNHEY; CDR2 reads SVGAGI. There are 14 residues in the CDR3. The V and J ends lost 5 bases and 2 bases respectively, with 10 bases between them. CDR3 bases: TGTGCCAGCAGTCCGATTACGGCTGGAAACACCATATATTTT. It codes for CASSPITAGNTIYF.

The V call is TRBV6-6, the J call TRBJ2-7; no clear D. CDR1 is MNHNY and CDR2 is SVGAGI in the germline V gene (reference sequence). The CDR3 totals 11 residues. V gave up 5 bases and J gave up 6 bases, with 8 bases separating them. The CDR3 reads CASSTSGEQYF. Written as DNA, the CDR3 is TGTGCCAGCAGTACATCGGGCGAGCAGTACTTC.

The chain recombines TRBV18 with TRBJ1-1; D unresolved. The CDR3 loop spans 13 amino acids. CDR1 and CDR2 (germline): KGHSH, LQKENI. The ends were cut back, 2 bases at V and 2 bases at J, with 6 bases in the middle. The chain's CDR3 is CASSPIVNTEAFF. The CDR3 nucleotides are TGTGCCAGCTCACCAATTGTAAACACTGAAGCTTTCTTT.

The chain employs TRBV6-2 or TRBV6-3 and TRBJ1-4, with D tentatively TRBD1 (6 bases). Per the germline V gene, CDR1 is MNHEY and CDR2 is SVGEGT. This CDR3 contains 15 residues. V shed 5 bases and J shed 7 bases, with 17 bases lying between them. CDR3 residues: CASSASGTIVEKLFF. The CDR3 DNA follows: TGTGCCAGCAGTGCCTCCGGGACAATCGTTGAAAAACTGTTTTTT.

This rearrangement joins TRBV2 to TRBJ2-7; the match to TRBD1 covers 7 bases. The CDR3 contains 14 residues. Germline values: CDR1 SNHLY, CDR2 FYNNEI. V dropped 0 bases and J dropped 4; count of bases not matched to a gene: 3. The CDR3 DNA follows: TGTGCCAGCAGTGAAGCAGGGGGCTCATACGAGCAGTACTTC. It codes for CASSEAGGSYEQYF.

The chain links TRBV9 to TRBJ2-1; the D gene is possibly TRBD1 (7 bases). This CDR3 region has 16 residues. The germline gives CDR1 SGDLS, CDR2 YYNGEE. V was clipped by 4 bases and J by 2 bases, with 16 bases between them. CDR3 region: CASSNSRRGPYNEQFF. CDR3 coding DNA: TGTGCCAGCAGCAATAGCAGGAGGGGGCCCTACAATGAGCAGTTCTTC.

As to this clone: The same CDR3 is also encoded by other DNA sequences in this sample. The chain links TRBV5-1 to TRBJ2-5; D is uncertain. V was trimmed by 0 bases and J by 4 bases, leaving 4 bases between them. The germline gives CDR1 SGHRS, CDR2 YFSETQ. This CDR3 is 12 amino acids long. CDR3 amino acids: CASSLAGETQYF. The CDR3, as DNA: TGCGCCAGCAGCTTGGCCGGAGAGACCCAGTACTTC.

The rearrangement joins TRBV11-2 to TRBJ2-1; the match to TRBD2 covers 11 bases. Germline V CDR1 and CDR2: SGHAT, FQNNGV. V trimming: 5 bases; J trimming: 7 bases; junction bases outside the gene matches: 13. This CDR3 region has 17 residues. For the CDR3, the DNA is TGTGCCAGCAGCACGGGACTAGCGGAGCCCTTGGGGAATGAGCAGTTCTTC. This codes for CASSTGLAEPLGNEQFF. The full variable domain, rest sourced from reference TRBV11-2 and TRBJ2-1, is EAGVAQSPRYKIIEKRQSVAFWCNPISGHATLYWYQQILGQGPKLLIQFQNNGVVDDSQLPKDRFSAERLKGVDSTLKIQPAKLEDSAVYLCASSTGLAEPLGNEQFFGPGTRLTVL.

The chain carries TRBV7-9 and TRBJ2-7; D may be TRBD1 (6 bases). V was shortened by 4 bases and J by 3 bases, with 16 bases between the two germline ends. The germline CDR1 and CDR2 sequences are SEHNR and FQNEAQ (reference sequence). The CDR3 is made up of 15 amino acids. The CDR3 reads CASSSTMGADYEQYF. The CDR3 coding sequence is TGTGCCAGCAGCTCAACTATGGGGGCAGACTACGAGCAGTACTTC. Full variable domain (missing parts from reference TRBV7-9 and TRBJ2-7): DTGVSQNPRHKITKRGQNVTFRCDPISEHNRLYWYRQTLGQGPEFLTYFQNEAQLEKSRLLSDRFSAERPKGSFSTLEIQRTEQGDSAMYLCASSSTMGADYEQYFGPGTRLTVT.